Below, 13 T cell receptor beta chains from the same sample are listed, as sequenced in a study of tumor-infiltrating lymphocytes in primary liver carcinoma. The researchers produced TCR beta cDNA from 500 ng total RNA with a constant-region primer. The TCR beta library was amplified through three nested multiplex PCR rounds in a modified ARM-PCR procedure. Running 10 cycles apiece, the first two PCR rounds relied on TRBV1-TRBV30 forward primers together with a C-beta reverse primer. A single record per CDR3 protein comes from TCRdb applying MiXCR to the multiplex PCR reads. The sample carries 95,000 to 150,000 distinct CDR3 sequences, under 70% recorded once. It was from roughly 20-30 mg of unsorted bulk tissue that RNA and DNA were co-extracted. The sample was tumor-adjacent normal liver tissue. The source of these receptors is a woman aged 55-69 years with primary liver carcinoma and hepatitis B virus infection.

The table lists this clonotype with a few counts. Lacking the conserved final phenylalanine or tryptophan, this CDR3 likely reflects a read error. The chain combines TRBV6-2 or TRBV6-3 with TRBJ2-5; a possible D gene is TRBD2 (5 bases). Germline CDR1 reads MNHEY; CDR2 reads SVGEGT. V lost 6 bases and J lost 3, with 11 bases in between. This CDR3 region has 13 residues. The CDR3 sequence is CASSRISEETQYL. CDR3 DNA sequence: TGTGCCAGCAGCCGGATTAGCGAAGAGACCCAGTACCTC.

Notes on this clonotype: The junction differs from germline at one of its ends, possibly a read error. CDR3: CVSNYLQGPSYKQYF. Written as DNA, the CDR3 is TGTGTCAGCAACTACCTACAGGGGCCATCCTACAAGCAGTACTTC. The rearrangement uses TRBV11-1 and TRBJ2-7; 7 positions match TRBD1. Per the germline V gene, CDR1 is SGHAT and CDR2 is FQDESV (reference sequence). The CDR3 runs to 15 residues. Filled out from reference TRBV11-1 and TRBJ2-7, the complete variable domain reads EAEVAQSPRYKITEKSQAVAFWCDPISGHATLYWYRQILGQGPELLVQFQDESVVDDSQLPKDRFSAERLKGVDSTLKIQPAELGDSAMYLCVSNYLQGPSYKQYFGPGTRLTVT.

About this clonotype itself: Mismatch with germline at one junction end may stem from a read error. The chain is built from TRBV6-1 and TRBJ2-7, with a weak D call TRBD2 (6 bases). Germline CDR1 MNHNS, CDR2 SASEGT. CDR3 length: 15 residues. CDR3 region: CASSEAEGSDYELYF. CDR3 sequence (DNA): TGTGCCAGCAGTGAAGCAGAGGGTTCGGACTACGAGCTGTACTTC.

Note on this clonotype: No conserved phenylalanine or tryptophan is present at the end of the CDR3, so a read error is the likely explanation. The DNA is omitted, as the CDR3 cannot be located on it reliably, and the CDR3 follows TCRdb's listing. The gene calls are TRBV6-1 and TRBJ2-6; the table's D call of TRBD1 was not tested on the DNA. 17 amino acids form the CDR3, both terminal residues included. Germline CDR1 reads MNHNS; CDR2 reads SASEGT. Here the CDR3 reads CASTSGPLGSGANVQTL.

To note about this clonotype: Since a much larger clone is just one base distant, this may be a read error. The V gene is TRBV28, the J gene TRBJ1-1, with D possibly matching TRBD1 (5 bases). V was clipped by 10 bases and J by 2 bases, with 23 bases between them. This CDR3 spans 16 amino acids. Germline lookup yields CDR1 MDHEN and CDR2 SYDVKM. CDR3 DNA sequence: TGTGCCAACAGAAGGGCAGGGTTAAGGAGAAACACTGAAGCTTTCTTT. Its protein is CANRRAGLRRNTEAFF.

In regard to this clonotype: Compared with germline, one end of the junction differs, possibly owing to a read error. The chain recombines TRBV7-8 with TRBJ2-5; D could derive from TRBD1 or TRBD2 (6 bases each). The CDR3 consists of 15 residues. Germline CDR1 is SGHVS and CDR2 is FQNEAQ. DNA for the CDR3: TGTACCAGCAGCTCAAACGCGGGACACGGCAAGACCCAGTACTTC. Encoded protein: CTSSSNAGHGKTQYF.

There are a few counts of this clonotype. A clone one base away is much larger, so this may be a read error. This chain joins TRBV7-8 and TRBJ2-2; tentatively, D is TRBD2 (5 bases). The CDR3 runs to 15 residues. V was cut by 6 bases and J by 6 bases, with 17 bases left in between. CDR1 is SGHVS, CDR2 FQNEAQ, per germline. The CDR3 region is CASSRAPQAAGELFF. As DNA, the CDR3 is TGTGCCAGCAGTCGCGCCCCTCAAGCGGCCGGGGAGCTGTTTTTT.

Regarding this clonotype: A read error is possible here, since a much larger clone lies one base away. This chain joins TRBV7-9 and TRBJ2-1, with 10 bases lining up with TRBD1. Germline assignment: CDR1 SEHNR and CDR2 FQNEAQ (reference sequence). The CDR3 extends over 14 amino acids. The V and J ends lost 5 bases and 10 bases, in that order; junction bases with no gene match: 8. CDR3 residues: CASSPGTGVAEQFF. In nucleotides, the CDR3 is TGTGCCAGCAGCCCCGGGACAGGGGTTGCGGAGCAGTTCTTC.

This clonotype has at least ten counts. The chain recombines TRBV6-1 with TRBJ2-1, with D maybe TRBD1 (6 bases). Germline CDR1 reads MNHNS; CDR2 reads SASEGT. The CDR3 runs to 17 residues. The V gene lost 1 base and the J gene lost 7 bases, with 20 bases spanning the gap. CDR3 nucleotides: TGTGCCAGCAGTGAAGAATCCAGGGGCGATCTTCAAAATGAGCAGTTCTTC. Translating it yields CASSEESRGDLQNEQFF.

The chain links TRBV6-6 to TRBJ2-2; D remains unclear. The CDR3 has 16 residues. CDR1 is MNHNY and CDR2 is SVGAGI in the germline V gene (reference sequence). Between the trimmed V and J ends, which lost 6 bases and 2 bases, there was a span of 16 bases. CDR3 region: CASSPTRDPNTGELFF. The CDR3, as DNA: TGTGCCAGCAGCCCCACTCGCGATCCTAACACCGGGGAGCTGTTTTTT.

This clonotype was seen more than once but under ten times. A read error may explain this, as a much larger clone is one base away. V usage is TRBV7-9 and J usage is TRBJ2-7; TRBD1 or TRBD2 may be the D gene (5 bases each). Germline V gene lookup returns CDR1 SEHNR and CDR2 FQNEAQ (reference sequence). The CDR3 contains 15 residues. Trimming removed 3 bases at V and 0 bases at J, with 12 bases between. Here the CDR3 DNA reads TGTGCCAGCAGCTTCGGGGCACGGAACTCCTACGAGCAGTACTTC. This codes for CASSFGARNSYEQYF.

In this sample, this clonotype turned up a few times. The chain carries TRBV28 and TRBJ2-3, with D hard to call. Trimming removed 4 bases at V and 2 bases at J, with 13 bases between. Germline V CDR1 and CDR2: MDHEN, SYDVKM. The CDR3 runs 15 residues. CDR3 in DNA: TGTGCCAGCAGTTCTGGTCTCCAGCACACAGATACGCAGTATTTT. The encoded protein is CASSSGLQHTDTQYF.

Regarding this clonotype: The junction does not match germline at one end; this may be a read error. J is TRBJ2-3 and V is TRBV6-5; TRBD2 is a possible D gene (7 bases). The CDR3 has 14 residues. In germline, CDR1 is MNHEY, CDR2 SVGAGI. Here the CDR3 reads CSSRGGGHADTQYF. In nucleotides, the CDR3 is TGTTCCAGCCGGGGAGGGGGGCACGCAGATACGCAGTATTTC.